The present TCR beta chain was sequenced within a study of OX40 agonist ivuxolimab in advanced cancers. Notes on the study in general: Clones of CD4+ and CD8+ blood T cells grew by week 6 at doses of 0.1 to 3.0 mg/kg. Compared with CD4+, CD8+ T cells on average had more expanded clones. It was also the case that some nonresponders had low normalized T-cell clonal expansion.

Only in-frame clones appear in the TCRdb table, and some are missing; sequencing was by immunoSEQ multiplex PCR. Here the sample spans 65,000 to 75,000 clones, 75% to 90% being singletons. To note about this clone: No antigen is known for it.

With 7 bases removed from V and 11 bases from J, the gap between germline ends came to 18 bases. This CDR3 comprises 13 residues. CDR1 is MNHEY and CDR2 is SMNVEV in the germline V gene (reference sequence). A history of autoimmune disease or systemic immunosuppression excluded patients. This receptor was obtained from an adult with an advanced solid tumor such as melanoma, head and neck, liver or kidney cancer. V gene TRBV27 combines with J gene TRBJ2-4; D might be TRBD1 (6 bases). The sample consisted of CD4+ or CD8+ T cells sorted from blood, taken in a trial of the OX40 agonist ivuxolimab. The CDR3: CASNSPGQSVQYF. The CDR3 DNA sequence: TGTGCCAGCAACTCACCTGGACAGTCCGTTCAGTACTTC.